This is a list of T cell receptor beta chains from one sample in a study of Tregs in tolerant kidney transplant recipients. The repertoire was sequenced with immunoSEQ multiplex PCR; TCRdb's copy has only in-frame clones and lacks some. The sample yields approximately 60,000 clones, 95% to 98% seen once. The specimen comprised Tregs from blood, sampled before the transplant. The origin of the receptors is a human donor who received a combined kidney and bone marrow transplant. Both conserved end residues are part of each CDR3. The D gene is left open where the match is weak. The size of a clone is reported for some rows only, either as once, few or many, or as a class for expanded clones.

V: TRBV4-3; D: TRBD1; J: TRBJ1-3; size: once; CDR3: CASSRGQGAGNTIYF; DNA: TGCGCCAGCAGCCGCGGACAGGGGGCAGGAAACACCATATATTTT
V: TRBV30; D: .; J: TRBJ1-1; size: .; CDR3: CAFSVDLGEAFF; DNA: TGTGCCTTTTCCGTCGACCTAGGTGAAGCTTTCTTT
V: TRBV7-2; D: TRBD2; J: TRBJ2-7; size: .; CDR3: CASSFSGTRGYEQYF; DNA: TGTGCCAGCAGCTTTTCCGGGACTAGAGGCTACGAGCAGTACTTC
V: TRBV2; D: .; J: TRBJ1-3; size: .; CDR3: CASRPRGARDLAGNTIYF; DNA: TGTGCCAGCAGGCCACGGGGGGCCCGCGATCTGGCTGGAAACACCATATATTTT
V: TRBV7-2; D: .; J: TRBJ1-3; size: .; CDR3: CASSEQKSGNTIYF; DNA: TGTGCCAGCAGCGAACAAAAATCTGGAAACACCATATATTTT
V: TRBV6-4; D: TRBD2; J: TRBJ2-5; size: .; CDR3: CASSVAGGTETQYF; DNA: TGTGCCAGCAGTGTAGCGGGGGGGACGGAGACCCAGTACTTC
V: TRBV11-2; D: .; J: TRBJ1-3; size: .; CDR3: CASSLSIQTGNTIYF; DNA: TGTGCCAGCAGCTTATCAATCCAGACTGGAAACACCATATATTTT
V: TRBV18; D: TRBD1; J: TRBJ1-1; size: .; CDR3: CASSPLDRGKVEAFF; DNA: TGTGCCAGCTCACCCCTGGACAGGGGCAAGGTTGAAGCTTTCTTT
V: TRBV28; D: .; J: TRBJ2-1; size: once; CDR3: CASTGGGNPSYNEQFF; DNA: TGTGCCAGCACCGGAGGAGGGAACCCGTCCTACAATGAGCAGTTCTTC
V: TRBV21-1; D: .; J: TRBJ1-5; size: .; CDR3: CASSKGTDRDGDQPQHF; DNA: TGTGCCAGCAGCAAAGGCACGGACAGGGACGGGGATCAGCCCCAGCATTTT
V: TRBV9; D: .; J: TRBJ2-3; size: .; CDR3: CASSVVSGDTQYF; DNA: TGTGCCAGCAGCGTAGTGTCGGGGGATACGCAGTATTTT
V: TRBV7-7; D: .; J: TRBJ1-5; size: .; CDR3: CASRAGGNQPQHF; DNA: TGTGCCAGCAGGGCAGGGGGCAATCAGCCCCAGCATTTT
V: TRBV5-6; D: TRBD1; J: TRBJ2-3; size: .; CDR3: CASSQGQTLTDTQYF; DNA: TGTGCCAGCAGCCAGGGACAGACCCTCACAGATACGCAGTATTTT
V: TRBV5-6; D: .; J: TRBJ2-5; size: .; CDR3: CASSLVGGPRETQYF; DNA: TGTGCCAGCAGCTTGGTGGGGGGGCCCCGGGAGACCCAGTACTTC
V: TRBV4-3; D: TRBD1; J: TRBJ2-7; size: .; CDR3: CASSQVVGTGTYEQYF; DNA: TGCGCCAGCAGCCAAGTGGTCGGGACAGGGACCTACGAGCAGTACTTC
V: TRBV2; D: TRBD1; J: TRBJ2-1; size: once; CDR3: CASRRTGGLGSYNEQFF; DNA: TGTGCCAGCCGTCGGACAGGGGGCTTAGGTAGCTACAATGAGCAGTTCTTC
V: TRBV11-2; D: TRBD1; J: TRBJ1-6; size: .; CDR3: CASSIRQGVGNSPLHF; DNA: TGTGCCAGCAGCATCAGACAGGGGGTGGGGAATTCACCCCTCCACTTT
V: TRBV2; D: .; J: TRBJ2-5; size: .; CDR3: CASSSFTEQYF; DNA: TGTGCCAGCAGTTCATTTACTGAGCAGTACTTC
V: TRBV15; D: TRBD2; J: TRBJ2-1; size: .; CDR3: CATSRDRGGGYNEQFF; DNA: TGTGCCACCAGCAGAGATAGGGGCGGGGGGTACAATGAGCAGTTCTTC
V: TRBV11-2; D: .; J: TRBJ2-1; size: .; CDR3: CASSFTGHNEQFF; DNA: TGTGCCAGCAGCTTTACAGGACACAATGAGCAGTTCTTC
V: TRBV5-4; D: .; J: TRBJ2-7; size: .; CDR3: CASSLRRGTYEQYF; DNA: TGTGCCAGCAGCTTGAGGCGGGGTACCTACGAGCAGTACTTC
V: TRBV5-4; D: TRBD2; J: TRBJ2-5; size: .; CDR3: CASSSSGVETQYF; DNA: TGTGCCAGCAGCTCTAGCGGGGTAGAGACCCAGTACTTC
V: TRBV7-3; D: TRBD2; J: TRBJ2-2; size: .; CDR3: CASSPSGLNTGELFF; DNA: TGTGCCAGCAGCCCTAGCGGCTTGAACACCGGGGAGCTGTTTTTT
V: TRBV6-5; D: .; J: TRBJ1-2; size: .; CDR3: CASSTGLAGYTF; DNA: TGTGCCAGCAGCACAGGGTTAGCTGGCTACACCTTC
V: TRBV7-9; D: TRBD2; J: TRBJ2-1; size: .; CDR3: CASSLVLLTGGVYNEQFF; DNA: TGTGCCAGCAGCTTAGTCTTGTTGACCGGGGGGGTCTACAATGAGCAGTTCTTC
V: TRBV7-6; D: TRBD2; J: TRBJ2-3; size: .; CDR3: CASSLLGLASDTQYF; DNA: TGTGCCAGCAGCTTGTTGGGACTAGCCTCAGATACGCAGTATTTT
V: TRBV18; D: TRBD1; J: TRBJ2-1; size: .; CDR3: CASSPPFQGVEQFF; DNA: TGTGCCAGCTCACCACCGTTTCAGGGGGTTGAGCAGTTCTTC
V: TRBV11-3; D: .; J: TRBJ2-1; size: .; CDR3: CASSRYNEQFF; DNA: TGTGCCAGCAGTAGATACAATGAGCAGTTCTTC
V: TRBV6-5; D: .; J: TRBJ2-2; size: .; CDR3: CASSYEAGRSGELFF; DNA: TGTGCCAGCAGTTACGAGGCAGGGCGGAGCGGGGAGCTGTTTTTT
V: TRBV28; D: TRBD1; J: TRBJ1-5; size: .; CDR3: CASSSGGQLNQPQHF; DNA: TGTGCCAGCAGTTCAGGGGGACAGCTCAATCAGCCCCAGCATTTT
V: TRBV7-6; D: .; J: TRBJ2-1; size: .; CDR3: CASSSTGLGRNEQFF; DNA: TGTGCCAGCAGCTCAACCGGGCTTGGGAGGAATGAGCAGTTCTTC
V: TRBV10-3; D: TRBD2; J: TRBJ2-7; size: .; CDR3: CAISDPSGRSSYEQYF; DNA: TGTGCCATCAGTGATCCCAGCGGGAGGTCGTCCTACGAGCAGTACTTC
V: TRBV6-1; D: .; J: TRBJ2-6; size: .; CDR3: CASSIQGANVLTF; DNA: TGTGCCAGCAGTATACAGGGTGCCAACGTCCTGACTTTC
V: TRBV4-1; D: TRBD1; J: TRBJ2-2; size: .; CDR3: CASSPSTGLGTGELFF; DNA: TGCGCCAGCAGCCCCTCGACAGGGCTGGGCACCGGGGAGCTGTTTTTT
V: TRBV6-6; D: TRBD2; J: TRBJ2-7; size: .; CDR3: CASSYTTSGASYEQYF; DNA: TGTGCCAGCAGTTACACGACTAGCGGGGCTTCCTACGAGCAGTACTTC
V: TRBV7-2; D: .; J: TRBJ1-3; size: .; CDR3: CASTLSGGTGNTIYF; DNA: TGTGCCAGCACCCTAAGCGGCGGAACGGGAAACACCATATATTTT
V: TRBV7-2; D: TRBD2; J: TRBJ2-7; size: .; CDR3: CASSLAGLAGEYEQYF; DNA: TGTGCCAGCAGCTTAGCGGGACTAGCGGGAGAGTACGAGCAGTACTTC
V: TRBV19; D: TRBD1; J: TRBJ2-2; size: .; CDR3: CASSWTGNTGELFF; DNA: TGTGCCAGTAGCTGGACAGGGAACACCGGGGAGCTGTTTTTT
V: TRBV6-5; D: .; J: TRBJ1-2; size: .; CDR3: CASGRGGVYGYTF; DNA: TGTGCCAGCGGTCGGGGGGGCGTCTATGGCTACACCTTC
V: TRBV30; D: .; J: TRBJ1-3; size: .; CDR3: CAWSVFTVGNTIYF; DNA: TGTGCCTGGAGTGTTTTCACGGTTGGAAACACCATATATTTT
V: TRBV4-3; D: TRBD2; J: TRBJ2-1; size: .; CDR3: CASSQEKTSGSYNEQFF; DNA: TGCGCCAGCAGCCAAGAAAAAACTAGCGGGTCCTACAATGAGCAGTTCTTC
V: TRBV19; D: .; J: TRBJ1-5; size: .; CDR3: CASSSQAQGPGSNQPQHF; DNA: TGTGCCAGTAGCTCCCAGGCGCAGGGCCCTGGTAGCAATCAGCCCCAGCATTTT
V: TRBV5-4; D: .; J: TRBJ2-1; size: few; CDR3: CASSLDSAYNEQFF; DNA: TGTGCCAGCAGCTTGGATAGCGCTTACAATGAGCAGTTCTTC
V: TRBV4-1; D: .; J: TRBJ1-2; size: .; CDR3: CASSAGHSPGYGYTF; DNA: TGCGCCAGCAGCGCCGGACACAGTCCTGGCTATGGCTACACCTTC
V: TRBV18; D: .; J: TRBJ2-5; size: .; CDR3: CASSPMAAQETQYF; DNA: TGTGCCAGCTCACCTATGGCAGCGCAAGAGACCCAGTACTTC
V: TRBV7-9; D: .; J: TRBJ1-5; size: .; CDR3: CASSSTDSNQPQHF; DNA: TGTGCCAGCAGCTCTACTGATAGCAATCAGCCCCAGCATTTT
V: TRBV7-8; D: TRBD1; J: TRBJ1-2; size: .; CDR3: CASSRGTAYGYTF; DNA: TGTGCCAGCAGCAGAGGGACAGCTTATGGCTACACCTTC
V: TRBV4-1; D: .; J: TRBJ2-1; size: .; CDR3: CASSQAGAPGSYNEQFF; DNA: TGCGCCAGCAGCCAAGCCGGAGCTCCCGGCTCCTACAATGAGCAGTTCTTC
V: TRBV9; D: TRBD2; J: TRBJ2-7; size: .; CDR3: CASSLHESGTSYEQYF; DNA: TGTGCCAGCAGCCTACATGAGAGCGGGACTTCCTACGAGCAGTACTTC
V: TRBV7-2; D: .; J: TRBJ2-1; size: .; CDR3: CASSLRRSGKLEQFF; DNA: TGTGCCAGCAGCTTAAGGCGGTCAGGGAAATTAGAGCAGTTCTTC
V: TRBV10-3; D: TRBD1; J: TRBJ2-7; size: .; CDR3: CATGQASYEQYF; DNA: TGTGCCACTGGACAGGCCTCCTACGAGCAGTACTTC
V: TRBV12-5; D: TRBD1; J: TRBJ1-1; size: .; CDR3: CASGIEGTENTEAFF; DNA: TGTGCTAGTGGTATAGAAGGGACAGAGAACACTGAAGCTTTCTTT
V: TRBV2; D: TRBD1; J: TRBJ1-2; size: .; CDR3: CASSLGQENYGYTF; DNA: TGTGCCAGCAGTTTGGGACAGGAAAACTATGGCTACACCTTC
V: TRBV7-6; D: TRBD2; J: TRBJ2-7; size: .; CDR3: CASSLAQLATYEQYF; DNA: TGTGCCAGCAGCTTAGCGCAACTAGCGACCTACGAGCAGTACTTC
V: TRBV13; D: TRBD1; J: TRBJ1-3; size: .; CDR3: CASRRQGSNTIYF; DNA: TGTGCCAGCAGGAGACAGGGGTCGAACACCATATATTTT
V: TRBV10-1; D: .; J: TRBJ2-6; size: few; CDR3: CASIERLNKSGANVLTF; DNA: TGCGCCAGCATCGAGAGGTTAAATAAATCTGGGGCCAACGTCCTGACTTTC
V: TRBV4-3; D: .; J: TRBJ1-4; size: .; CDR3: CASSQDYRVGKLFF; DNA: TGCGCCAGCAGCCAAGATTACAGGGTTGGAAAACTGTTTTTT
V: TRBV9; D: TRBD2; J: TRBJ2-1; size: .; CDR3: CASSGTSGGRYNEQFF; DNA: TGTGCCAGCAGCGGGACTAGCGGGGGACGTTACAATGAGCAGTTCTTC
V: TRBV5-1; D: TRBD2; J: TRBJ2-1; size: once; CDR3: CASSFLAGEYNEQFF; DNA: TGCGCCAGCAGCTTTCTAGCGGGGGAGTACAATGAGCAGTTCTTC